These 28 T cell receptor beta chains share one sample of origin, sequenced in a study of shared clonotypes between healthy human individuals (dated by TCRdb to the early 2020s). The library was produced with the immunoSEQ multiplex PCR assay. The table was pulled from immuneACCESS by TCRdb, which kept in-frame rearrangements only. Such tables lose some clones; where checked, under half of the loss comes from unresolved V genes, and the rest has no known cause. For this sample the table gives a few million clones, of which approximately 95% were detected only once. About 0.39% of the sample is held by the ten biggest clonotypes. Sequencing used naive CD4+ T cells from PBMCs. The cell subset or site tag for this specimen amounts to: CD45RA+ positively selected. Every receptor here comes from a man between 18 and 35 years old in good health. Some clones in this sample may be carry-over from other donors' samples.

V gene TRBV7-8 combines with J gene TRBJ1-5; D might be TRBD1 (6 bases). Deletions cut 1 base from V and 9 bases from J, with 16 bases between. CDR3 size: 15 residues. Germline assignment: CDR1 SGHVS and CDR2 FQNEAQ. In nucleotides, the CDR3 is TGTGCCAGCAGCTTAGGAACAGGGCTAGGGGGGCCCCAGCATTTT. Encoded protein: CASSLGTGLGGPQHF.

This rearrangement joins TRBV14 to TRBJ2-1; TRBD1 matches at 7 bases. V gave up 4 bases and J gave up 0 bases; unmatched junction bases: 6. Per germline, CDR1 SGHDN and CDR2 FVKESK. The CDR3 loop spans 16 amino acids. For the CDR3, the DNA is TGTGCCAGCAGCCGTCAACAGGGGAGCTCCTACAATGAGCAGTTCTTC. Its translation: CASSRQQGSSYNEQFF.

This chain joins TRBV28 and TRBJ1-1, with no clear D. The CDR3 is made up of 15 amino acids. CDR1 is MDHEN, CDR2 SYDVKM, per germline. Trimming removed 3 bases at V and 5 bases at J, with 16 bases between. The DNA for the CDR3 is TGTGCCAGCAGTTTGCACAGCCCCGTTGGGACTGAAGCTTTCTTT. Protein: CASSLHSPVGTEAFF.

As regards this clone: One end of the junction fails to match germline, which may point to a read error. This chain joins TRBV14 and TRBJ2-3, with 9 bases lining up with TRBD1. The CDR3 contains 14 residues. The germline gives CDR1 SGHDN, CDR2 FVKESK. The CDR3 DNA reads TGTGCCGGCAGCCGGACAGGGGATACAGATACGCAGTATTTT. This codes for CAGSRTGDTDTQYF. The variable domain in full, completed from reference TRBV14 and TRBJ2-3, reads EAGVTQFPSHSVIEKGQTVTLRCDPISGHDNLYWYRRVMGKEIKFLLHFVKESKQDESGMPNNRFLAERTGGTYSTLKVQPAELEDSGVYFCAGSRTGDTDTQYFGPGTRLTVL.

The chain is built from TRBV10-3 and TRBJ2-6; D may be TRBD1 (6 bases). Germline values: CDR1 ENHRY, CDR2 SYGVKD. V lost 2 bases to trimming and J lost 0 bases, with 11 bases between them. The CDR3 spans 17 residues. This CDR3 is CAISETGLSSGANVLTF. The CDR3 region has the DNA TGTGCCATCAGTGAGACAGGGCTCAGCTCTGGGGCCAACGTCCTGACTTTC.

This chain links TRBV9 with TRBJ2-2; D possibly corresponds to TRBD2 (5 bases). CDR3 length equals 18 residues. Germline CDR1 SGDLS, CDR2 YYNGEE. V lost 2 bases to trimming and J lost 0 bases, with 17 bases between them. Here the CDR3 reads CASSVGIARAANTGELFF. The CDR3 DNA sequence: TGTGCCAGCAGCGTTGGAATAGCGCGAGCGGCGAACACCGGGGAGCTGTTTTTT. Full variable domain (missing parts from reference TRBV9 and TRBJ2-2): DSGVTQTPKHLITATGQRVTLRCSPRSGDLSVYWYQQSLDQGLQFLIQYYNGEERAKGNILERFSAQQFPDLHSELNLSSLELGDSALYFCASSVGIARAANTGELFFGEGSRLTVL.

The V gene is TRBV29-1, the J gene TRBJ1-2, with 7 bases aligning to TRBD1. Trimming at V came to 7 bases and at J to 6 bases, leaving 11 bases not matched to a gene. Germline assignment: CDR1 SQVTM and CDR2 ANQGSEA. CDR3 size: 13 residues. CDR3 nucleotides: TGCAGCGCCCCCATACAGGGGATCAATGGCTACACCTTC. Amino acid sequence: CSAPIQGINGYTF.

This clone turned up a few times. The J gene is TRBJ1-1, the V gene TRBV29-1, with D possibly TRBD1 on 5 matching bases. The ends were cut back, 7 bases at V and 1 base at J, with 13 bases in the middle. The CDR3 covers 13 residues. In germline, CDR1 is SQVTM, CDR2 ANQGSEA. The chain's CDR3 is CSGHSGANTEAFF. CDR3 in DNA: TGCAGCGGACACAGCGGGGCGAACACTGAAGCTTTCTTT. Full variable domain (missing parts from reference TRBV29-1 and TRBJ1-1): SAVISQKPSRDICQRGTSLTIQCQVDSQVTMMFWYRQQPGQSLTLIATANQGSEATYESGFVIDKFPISRPNLTFSTLTVSNMSPEDSSIYLCSGHSGANTEAFFGQGTRLTVV.

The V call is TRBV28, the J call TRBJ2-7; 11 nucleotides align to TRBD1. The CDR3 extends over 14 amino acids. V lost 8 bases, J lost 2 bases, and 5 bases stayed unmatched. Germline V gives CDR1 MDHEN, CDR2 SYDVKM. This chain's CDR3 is CASRGTGGAYEQYF. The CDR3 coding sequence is TGTGCCAGCCGCGGGACAGGGGGTGCCTACGAGCAGTACTTC.

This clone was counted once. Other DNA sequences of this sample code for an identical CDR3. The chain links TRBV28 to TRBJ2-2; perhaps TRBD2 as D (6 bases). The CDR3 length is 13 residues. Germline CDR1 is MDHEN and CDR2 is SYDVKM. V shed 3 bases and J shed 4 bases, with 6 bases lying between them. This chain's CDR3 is CASSFGGTGELFF. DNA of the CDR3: TGTGCCAGCAGTTTCGGGGGCACCGGGGAGCTGTTTTTT. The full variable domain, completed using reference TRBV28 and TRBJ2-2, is DVKVTQSSRYLVKRTGEKVFLECVQDMDHENMFWYRQDPGLGLRLIYFSYDVKMKEKGDIPEGYSVSREKKERFSLILESASTNQTSMYLCASSFGGTGELFFGEGSRLTVL.

The CDR3 DNA sequence: TGTGCCAGCAGCCAAGGGGTCCGACCCCCCGAAAAACTGTTTTTT. It is translated as CASSQGVRPPEKLFF. The J gene is TRBJ1-4, the V gene TRBV4-2; D remains unclear. The CDR3 contains 15 residues. Trimming stripped 1 base from V and 8 bases from J, with 14 bases between. Germline assignment: CDR1 LGHNA and CDR2 YNFKEQ.

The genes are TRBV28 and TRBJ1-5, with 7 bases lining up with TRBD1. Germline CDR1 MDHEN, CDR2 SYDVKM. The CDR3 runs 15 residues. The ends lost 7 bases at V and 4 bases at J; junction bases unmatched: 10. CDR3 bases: TGTGCCAGCACCGTACCGAACAGGGGTAATCAGCCCCAGCATTTT. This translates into CASTVPNRGNQPQHF.

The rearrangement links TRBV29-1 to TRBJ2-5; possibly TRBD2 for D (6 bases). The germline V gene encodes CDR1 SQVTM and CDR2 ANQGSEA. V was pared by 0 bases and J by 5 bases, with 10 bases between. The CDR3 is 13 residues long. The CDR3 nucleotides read TGCAGCGTTGAAGAATTGGCGGGGGAGACCCAGTACTTC. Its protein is CSVEELAGETQYF.

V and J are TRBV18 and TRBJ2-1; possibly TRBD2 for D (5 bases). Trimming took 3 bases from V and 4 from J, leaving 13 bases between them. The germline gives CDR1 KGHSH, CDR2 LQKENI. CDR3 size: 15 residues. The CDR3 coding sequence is TGTGCCAGCTCACCGTTTGTAGCGTCATACAATGAGCAGTTCTTC. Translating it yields CASSPFVASYNEQFF.

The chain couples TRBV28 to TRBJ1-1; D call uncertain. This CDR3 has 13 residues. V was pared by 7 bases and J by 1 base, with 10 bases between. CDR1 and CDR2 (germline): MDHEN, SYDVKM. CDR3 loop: CASTWTGNTEAFF. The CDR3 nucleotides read TGTGCCAGCACCTGGACCGGGAACACTGAAGCTTTCTTT.

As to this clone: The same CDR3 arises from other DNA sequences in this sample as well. CDR3: CASSFLSGDQPQHF. The CDR3 DNA follows: TGTGCCAGCAGCTTTCTGTCAGGGGATCAGCCCCAGCATTTT. V usage is TRBV7-2 and J usage is TRBJ1-5, with D maybe TRBD1 (6 bases). This CDR3 spans 14 amino acids. Trimming left V 3 bases short and J 5 bases short, with 11 bases between. CDR1 is SGHTA, CDR2 FQGNSA, per germline.

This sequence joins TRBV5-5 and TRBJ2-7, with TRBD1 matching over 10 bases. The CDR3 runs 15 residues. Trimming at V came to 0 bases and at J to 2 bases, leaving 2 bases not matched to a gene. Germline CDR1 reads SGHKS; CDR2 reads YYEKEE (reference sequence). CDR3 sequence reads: CASSLVTGGPYEQYF. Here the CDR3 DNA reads TGTGCCAGCAGCTTGGTGACAGGGGGCCCCTACGAGCAGTACTTC.

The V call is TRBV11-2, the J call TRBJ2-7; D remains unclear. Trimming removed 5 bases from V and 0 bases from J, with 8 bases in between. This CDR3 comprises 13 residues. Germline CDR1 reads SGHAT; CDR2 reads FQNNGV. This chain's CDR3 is CASSQQISYEQYF. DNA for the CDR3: TGTGCCAGCAGCCAACAGATCTCCTACGAGCAGTACTTC.

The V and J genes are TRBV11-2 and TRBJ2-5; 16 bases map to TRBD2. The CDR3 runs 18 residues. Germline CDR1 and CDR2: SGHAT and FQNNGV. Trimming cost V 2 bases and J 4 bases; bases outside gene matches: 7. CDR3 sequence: CASSLLGTSGRDRETQYF. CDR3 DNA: TGTGCCAGCAGCTTATTGGGGACTAGCGGGAGGGATCGAGAGACCCAGTACTTC.

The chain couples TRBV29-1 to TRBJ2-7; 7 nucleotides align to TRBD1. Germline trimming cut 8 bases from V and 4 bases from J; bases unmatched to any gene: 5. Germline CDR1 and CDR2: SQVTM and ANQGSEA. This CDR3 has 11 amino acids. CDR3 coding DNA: TGCAGCACCAGACAGGGTTACGAGCAGTACTTC. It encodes CSTRQGYEQYF.

CDR3 residues: CATRQRVYQETQYF. In DNA, the CDR3 is TGTGCCACCCGCCAGAGGGTGTACCAAGAGACCCAGTACTTC. J is TRBJ2-5 and V is TRBV15; TRBD2 is a possible D gene (5 bases). V lost 8 bases to trimming and J lost 0 bases, with 13 bases between them. CDR1 and CDR2 (germline): LNHNV, YYDKDF (reference sequence). This CDR3 contains 14 residues. Combining the CDR3 with reference TRBV15 and TRBJ2-5 gives the whole variable domain DAMVIQNPRYQVTQFGKPVTLSCSQTLNHNVMYWYQQKSSQAPKLLFHYYDKDFNNEADTPDNFQSRRPNTSFCFLDIRSPGLGDTAMYLCATRQRVYQETQYFGPGTRLLVL.

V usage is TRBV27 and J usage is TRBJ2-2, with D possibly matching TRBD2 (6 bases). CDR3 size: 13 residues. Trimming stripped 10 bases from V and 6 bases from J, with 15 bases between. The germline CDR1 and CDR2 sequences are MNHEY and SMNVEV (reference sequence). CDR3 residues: CATSLGGPGELFF. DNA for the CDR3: TGTGCCACCTCCCTGGGGGGTCCCGGGGAGCTGTTTTTT.

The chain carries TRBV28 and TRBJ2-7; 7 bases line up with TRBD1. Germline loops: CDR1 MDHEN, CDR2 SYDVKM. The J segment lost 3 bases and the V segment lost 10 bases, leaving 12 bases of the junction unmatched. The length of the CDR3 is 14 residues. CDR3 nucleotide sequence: TGTGCCACCCTATCCGGGACAGCAAACTACGAGCAGTACTTC. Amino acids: CATLSGTANYEQYF. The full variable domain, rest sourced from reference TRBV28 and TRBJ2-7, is DVKVTQSSRYLVKRTGEKVFLECVQDMDHENMFWYRQDPGLGLRLIYFSYDVKMKEKGDIPEGYSVSREKKERFSLILESASTNQTSMYLCATLSGTANYEQYFGPGTRLTVT.

As DNA, the CDR3 is TGTGCCAGCAGTACACTAGCGGGAGTATGGGAGCAGTACTTC. Translating it yields CASSTLAGVWEQYF. The chain employs TRBV6-5 and TRBJ2-7; TRBD2 matches at 11 bases. This CDR3 is built from 14 residues. The V gene's germline CDR1 is MNHEY and CDR2 SVGAGI. The V gene end was trimmed by 5 bases and the J gene end by 7 bases; junction bases not matched to a gene: 7.

CDR3: CASSPGGRLEETQYF. The CDR3 DNA sequence: TGTGCCAGCAGCCCAGGGGGCCGGCTCGAAGAGACCCAGTACTTC. The chain has TRBV11-3 and TRBJ2-5; 8 bases align to TRBD1. CDR3 length: 15 amino acids. Germline V CDR1 and CDR2: SGHNT, YENEEA. V trimming: 5 bases; J trimming: 3 bases; junction bases outside the gene matches: 8.

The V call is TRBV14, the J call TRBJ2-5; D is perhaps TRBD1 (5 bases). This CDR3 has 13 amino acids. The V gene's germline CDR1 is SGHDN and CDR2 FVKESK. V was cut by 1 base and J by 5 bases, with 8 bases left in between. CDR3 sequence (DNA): TGTGCCAGCAGCCAAGGGGGCTGGGAGACCCAGTACTTC. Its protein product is CASSQGGWETQYF.

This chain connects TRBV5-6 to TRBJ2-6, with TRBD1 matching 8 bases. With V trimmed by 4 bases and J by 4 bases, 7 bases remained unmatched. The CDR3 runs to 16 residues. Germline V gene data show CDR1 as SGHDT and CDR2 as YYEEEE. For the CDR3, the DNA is TGTGCCAGCAGCCCCGGACAGGGCACCGGGGCCAACGTCCTGACTTTC. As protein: CASSPGQGTGANVLTF.

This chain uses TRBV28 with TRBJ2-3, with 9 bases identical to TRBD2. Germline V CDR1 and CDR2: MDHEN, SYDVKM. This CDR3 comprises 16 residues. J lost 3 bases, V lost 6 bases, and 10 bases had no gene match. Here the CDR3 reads CASRRHGTSMTDTQYF. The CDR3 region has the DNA TGTGCCAGCAGGAGGCATGGGACTAGCATGACAGATACGCAGTATTTT.